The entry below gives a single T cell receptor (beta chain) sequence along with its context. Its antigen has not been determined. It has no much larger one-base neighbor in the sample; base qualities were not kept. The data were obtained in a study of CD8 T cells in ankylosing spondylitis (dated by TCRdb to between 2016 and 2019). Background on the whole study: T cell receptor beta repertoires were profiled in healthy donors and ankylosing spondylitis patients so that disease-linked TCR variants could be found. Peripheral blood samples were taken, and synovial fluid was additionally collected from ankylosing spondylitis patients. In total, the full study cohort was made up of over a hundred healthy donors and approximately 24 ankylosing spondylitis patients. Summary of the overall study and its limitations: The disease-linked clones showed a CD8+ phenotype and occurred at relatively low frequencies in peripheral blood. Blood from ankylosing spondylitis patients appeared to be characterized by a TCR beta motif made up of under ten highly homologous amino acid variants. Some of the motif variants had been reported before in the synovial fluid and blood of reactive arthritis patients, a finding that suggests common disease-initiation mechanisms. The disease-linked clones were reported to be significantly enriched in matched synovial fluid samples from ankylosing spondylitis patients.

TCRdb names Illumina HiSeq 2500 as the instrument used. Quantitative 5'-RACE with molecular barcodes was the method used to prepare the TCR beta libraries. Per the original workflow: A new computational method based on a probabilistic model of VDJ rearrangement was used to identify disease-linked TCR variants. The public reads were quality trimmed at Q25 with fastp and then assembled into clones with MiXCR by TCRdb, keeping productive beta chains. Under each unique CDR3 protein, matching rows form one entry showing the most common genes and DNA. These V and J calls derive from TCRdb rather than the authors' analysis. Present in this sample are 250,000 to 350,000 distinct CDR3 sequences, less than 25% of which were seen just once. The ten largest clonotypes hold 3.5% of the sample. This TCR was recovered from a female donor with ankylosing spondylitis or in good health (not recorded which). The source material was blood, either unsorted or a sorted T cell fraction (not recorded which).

For the CDR3, the sequence is CASSLKGLADSYEQYF. The DNA sequence reads TGTGCCAGCAGCTTAAAAGGACTAGCGGATTCCTACGAGCAGTACTTC. The V and J genes are TRBV7-2 and TRBJ2-7; 10 central bases correspond to TRBD2. Taken from the germline V gene, the CDR1 and CDR2 loops are SGHTA and FQGNSA. The junction shows trimming of 2 bases on V and 1 base on J, and the gene matches do not reach 5 bases of it. Its CDR3 holds 16 amino acids, cysteine through phenylalanine. This entry keeps only the CDR3 DNA: 48 bases, framed from base 1. Where the CDR3 stops, the reference TRBV7-2 and TRBJ2-7 genes take over; the full variable domain is GAGVSQSPSNKVTEKGKDVELRCDPISGHTALYWYRQSLGQGLEFLIYFQGNSAPDKSGLPSDRFSAERTGGSVSTLTIQRTQQEDSAVYLCASSLKGLADSYEQYFGPGTRLTVT.